A selection of T cell receptor beta chains follows, all from one sample in a study of blood T cell repertoires in COVID-19. The data were produced by immunoSEQ multiplex PCR, yet TCRdb's version contains in-frame clones alone and is incomplete. The table has 73,000 or so clones, over 70% seen once; the top ten hold 22%. The sample was peripheral blood. These receptors were taken from a man aged 60-69 years with acute or convalescent COVID-19. The CDR3 runs from the conserved cysteine through the conserved F or W. D genes are given only for firm matches. Clone size is given for some rows only: seen once, a few or many times, or a class if the clone is expanded.

D: -; V: TRBV19; J: TRBJ1-1; size: -; DNA: TGTGCCAGTAGTATAGCAGGGCGGGGGAACACTGAAGCTTTCTTT; CDR3: CASSIAGRGNTEAFF
D: -; V: TRBV12-3/TRBV12-4; J: TRBJ1-1; size: -; DNA: TGTGCCAGCAGTATAGCCGAGGTAGCTTTCTTT; CDR3: CASSIAEVAFF
D: TRBD1; V: TRBV5-8; J: TRBJ1-4; size: -; DNA: TGTGCCAGCAGCTTGGGACAGGGTTTGAAAAAACTGTTTTTT; CDR3: CASSLGQGLKKLFF
D: -; V: TRBV12-3/TRBV12-4; J: TRBJ2-5; size: -; DNA: TGTGCCAGCAGTCGAGGGGGGGTGGAGACCCAGTACTTC; CDR3: CASSRGGVETQYF
D: TRBD1; V: TRBV19; J: TRBJ1-5; size: -; DNA: TGTGCCACCGCGGACAGGGCGGGACAGCCCCAGCATTTT; CDR3: CATADRAGQPQHF
D: TRBD1; V: TRBV9; J: TRBJ1-2; size: -; DNA: TGTGCCAGCAGCGGAGGACAGGGAGGGGACTATGGCTACACCTTC; CDR3: CASSGGQGGDYGYTF
D: TRBD2; V: TRBV19; J: TRBJ2-1; size: once; DNA: TGTGCCAGTAGTATTGGGCGGCTAGCGGGGAATGAGCAGTTCTTC; CDR3: CASSIGRLAGNEQFF
D: TRBD2; V: TRBV15; J: TRBJ2-7; size: once; DNA: TGTGCCACCAGCAGAGTTATGAGGGGGTCGAGGAGCGGGAGTATCTACGAGCAGTACTTC; CDR3: CATSRVMRGSRSGSIYEQYF
D: -; V: TRBV19; J: TRBJ2-3; size: -; DNA: TGTGCCAGTAGTAACCCAGGGTTCTCCTCCACAGATACGCAGTATTTT; CDR3: CASSNPGFSSTDTQYF
D: -; V: TRBV7-9; J: TRBJ2-2; size: -; DNA: TGTGCCAGCAGCTTAGACCGGACAGCGAACACCGGGGAGCTGTTTTTT; CDR3: CASSLDRTANTGELFF
D: -; V: TRBV7-6; J: TRBJ2-1; size: -; DNA: TGTGCCAGCAGCCTTCTAGCGACTCTGAGAAATGAGCAGTTCTTC; CDR3: CASSLLATLRNEQFF
D: -; V: TRBV12-5; J: TRBJ2-5; size: many; DNA: TGTGCTAGTGGTCCTTCCCCGGGACACCAAGATGTGACCCAGTACTTC; CDR3: CASGPSPGHQDVTQYF